The source of this T cell receptor (beta chain) is a study of T cell responses to AZD1222 COVID-19 vaccine listed by TCRdb under 2021. Regarding the study in general: Because spike-specific TCR depth and breadth did not differ between the two schedules, AZD1222 recipients who got a second dose at roughly 4 weeks were pooled with those who got a second dose at roughly 12 weeks. TCR sequencing was performed for over 230 trial participants, of whom approximately 200 were given two doses of AZD1222 and approximately 25 were given two doses of MenACWY control vaccine. Trial participants were enrolled by age into 18-55, 56-69 and 70-plus year subgroups, with about 150, 28 and 57 TCR-sequenced participants respectively. Results and caveats for the whole study, not just this receptor: CD4 TCRs associated with the vaccine covered the entire spike protein, and the dominant responses were in regions 160-218 and 743-854. Spike-specific TCR breadth and depth rose significantly after two AZD1222 doses compared with day 0 and with MenACWY recipients. Epitopes outside the regions mutated in the B.1.351 and B.1.1.7 variants were reportedly recognized by nearly half of the unique spike-specific TCRs. Participants were mostly white British, with more females than males. The authors suggested clonal diversity may have been underestimated. Because no day 14 peak-response samples were available, repertoires were characterized only after the peak T cell response. Conclusions about previously exposed vaccinees are limited, since just six or seven AZD1222 recipients were seropositive for SARS-CoV-2 at baseline. The 56-69-year group was small, and its depth increase did not reach significance, likely because of low power.

With respect to this clone: Its antigen is unknown. The record has no base qualities; no much larger clone is one base away.

Read against the paper, the sample's time point label means: baseline before first vaccination. The vaccinee samples were drawn from two UK trials, COV001 and COV002, one of which was a single-blind randomized controlled phase 2/3 trial testing AZD1222 (ChAdOx1 nCoV-19) in healthy adults. For TCRbeta chain sequencing, PBMC samples were collected from trial participants at day 0 and at day 28 after the second dose. The CDR3 has 17 amino acids, counting the end cysteine and phenylalanine. The retained sequence is limited to the CDR3, 51 bases, with the frame set at the first base. CDR1 KGHSH and CDR2 LQKENI are derived from the germline V gene. The germline ends are 11 bases apart after V is trimmed by 2 bases and J by 0 bases. The CDR3 regions of human TCRbeta chains were analyzed by immunosequencing. Per the source publication's procedure: Repertoire TCRs were matched against a reference library of SARS-CoV-2-specific TCRs generated with the MIRA antigen-specificity platform. Breadth was defined as the fraction of unique TCRs that were SARS-CoV-2-associated. Depth was defined as the fraction of total T cells that were SARS-CoV-2-associated. Using the MIRA data, each spike-specific TCR was assigned both to the spike region to which the TCR was reactive and to a CD4 or CD8 class. Log10-transformed breadth and depth values were compared by one-way ANOVA with Sidak's multiple comparisons tests. TCRdb mirrors the immuneACCESS table, restricted to in-frame sequences. Some clones are absent from its copies; in checked studies, under half trace to an unresolved V gene, and the reason for the others is unknown. The V and J calls and clone size are taken from that table; D and trimming were inferred from the DNA. In all, the sample holds roughly 100,000 clones, and roughly nine tenths of those were seen once. Around 4% of the sample lies in the top ten.

The sample in question was peripheral blood, obtained on day 0 of AZD1222 vaccination. The clonotype originates from an adult in good health. The sequence joins TRBV18 to TRBJ2-6, with no D gene named confidently. The encoded CDR3 is CASSPGFGYSGANVLTF. The sequenced DNA: TGTGCCAGCTCACCAGGGTTCGGATACTCTGGGGCCAACGTCCTGACTTTC.